The next 21 T cell receptor beta chains were all read from a single sample in a study of OX40 agonist ivuxolimab in advanced cancers. The repertoire was sequenced with immunoSEQ multiplex PCR; TCRdb's copy has only in-frame clones and lacks some. The sample has 35,000 to 55,000 clones; roughly 94% are singletons. This sample comprised CD4+ or CD8+ T cells sorted from blood, obtained in a trial of the OX40 agonist ivuxolimab. The receptor set was obtained from an adult with an advanced solid tumor such as melanoma, head and neck, liver or kidney cancer.

The chain uses TRBV7-3 and TRBJ2-1, with TRBD2 identical over 7 bases. This CDR3 comprises 17 residues. Germline values: CDR1 SGHTA, CDR2 FQGTGA. With V trimmed by 2 bases and J by 4 bases, 11 bases remained unmatched. CDR3 protein: CASSLFPRTRGYNEQFF. The DNA for the CDR3 is TGTGCCAGCAGCTTATTCCCGAGGACTAGAGGGTACAATGAGCAGTTCTTC.

This rearrangement joins TRBV27 to TRBJ1-2; a possible D gene is TRBD1 (6 bases). V was trimmed by 5 bases and J by 2 bases, leaving 9 bases between them. CDR1 is MNHEY, CDR2 SMNVEV, per germline (reference sequence). The CDR3 is 13 amino acids. The CDR3 nucleotides read TGTGCCAGCAGTCACGGGACAAACTATGGCTACACCTTC. This codes for CASSHGTNYGYTF.

This chain links TRBV4-1 with TRBJ2-1, with a tentative D call TRBD2 (6 bases). CDR3 length: 16 residues. In germline, CDR1 is MGHRA, CDR2 YSYEKL. The V end lost 2 bases, the J end lost 0 bases, and 11 bases lay between the germline ends. The CDR3 DNA sequence: TGCGCCAGCAGCCAATCTGGGACTCCCTCCTACAATGAGCAGTTCTTC. Translation: CASSQSGTPSYNEQFF.

The gene calls are TRBV27 and TRBJ2-7, with a tentative D call TRBD1 (6 bases). This CDR3 region has 15 residues. Germline V CDR1 and CDR2: MNHEY, SMNVEV (reference sequence). V lost 6 bases and J 0 bases, leaving 15 bases between the germline ends. Written as DNA, the CDR3 is TGTGCCAGCAGAGACGACAGGTCTCTCTCCTACGAGCAGTACTTC. Its protein product is CASRDDRSLSYEQYF.

The genes are TRBV6-4 and TRBJ2-1; D is undetermined. CDR3 length: 14 amino acids. CDR1 is MRHNA, CDR2 SNTAGT, per germline. V lost 6 bases to trimming and J lost 0 bases, with 9 bases between them. The CDR3 protein is CASSAESSYNEQFF. The CDR3 DNA follows: TGTGCCAGCAGCGCGGAAAGCTCCTACAATGAGCAGTTCTTC.

V gene TRBV7-9 combines with J gene TRBJ2-7; unclear D gene. From germline, CDR1 is SEHNR and CDR2 FQNEAQ (reference sequence). This CDR3 spans 15 amino acids. V was shortened by 2 bases and J by 3 bases, with 14 bases between the two germline ends. The DNA of the CDR3 is TGTGCCAGCAGCTTACAGGATCACCCCCTCTACGAGCAGTACTTC. It yields the protein CASSLQDHPLYEQYF.

CDR3 in amino acids: CASSLYGGDYEQYF. CDR3 nucleotides: TGTGCCAGCAGCTTATATGGGGGTGACTACGAGCAGTACTTC. The gene calls are TRBV11-1 and TRBJ2-7; D could derive from TRBD1 or TRBD2 (5 bases each). V was pared by 2 bases and J by 3 bases, with 11 bases between. The CDR3 sequence is 14 residues long. The germline V gene has CDR1 SGHAT and CDR2 FQDESV (reference sequence).

The chain carries TRBV4-1 and TRBJ2-1; 11 nucleotides align to TRBD2. The trim removed 5 bases at V and 9 bases at J, leaving 9 bases unmatched. Germline assignment: CDR1 MGHRA and CDR2 YSYEKL. This CDR3 is built from 15 residues. CDR3 sequence (DNA): TGCGCCAGCAGCAATATAGCGGGAGGGTCGGTTGAGCAGTTCTTC. This gives the protein CASSNIAGGSVEQFF.

This clone has only one observation. The gene calls are TRBV5-1 and TRBJ2-1; D unresolved. CDR1 and CDR2 from the germline V gene are SGHRS and YFSETQ. This CDR3 is 16 amino acids long. The ends were cut back, 4 bases at V and 6 bases at J, with 20 bases in the middle. This chain's CDR3 is CASSPTGLLLVNEQFF. CDR3 in DNA: TGCGCCAGCAGCCCGACGGGCCTTTTACTCGTCAATGAGCAGTTCTTC. Complete variable domain (other parts from reference TRBV5-1 and TRBJ2-1): KAGVTQTPRYLIKTRGQQVTLSCSPISGHRSVSWYQQTPGQGLQFLFEYFSETQRNKGNFPGRFSGRQFSNSRSEMNVSTLELGDSALYLCASSPTGLLLVNEQFFGPGTRLTVL.

The chain joins TRBV13 to TRBJ2-3; no clear D gene. V lost 1 base to trimming and J lost 5 bases, with 7 bases between them. Germline V lookup: CDR1 PRHDT, CDR2 FYEKMQ (reference sequence). The CDR3 runs to 13 residues. In nucleotides, the CDR3 is TGTGCCAGCAGCTTAGCCGCTCAAGATACGCAGTATTTT. Its translation: CASSLAAQDTQYF.

The chain uses TRBV5-8 and TRBJ2-7; D unclear. Per germline, CDR1 SGHTS and CDR2 YDEGEE. V was clipped by 0 bases and J by 0 bases, with 7 bases between them. This CDR3 is built from 14 residues. The CDR3 reads CASSLALSSYEQYF. DNA of the CDR3: TGTGCCAGCAGCTTGGCCTTAAGCTCCTACGAGCAGTACTTC.

This chain joins TRBV7-3 and TRBJ2-1; weak D call: TRBD2 (5 bases). The CDR3 length is 15 residues. The V gene's germline CDR1 is SGHTA and CDR2 FQGTGA. V lost 5 bases to trimming and J lost 4 bases, with 15 bases between them. The CDR3 sequence: CASSPGITVYNEQFF. CDR3 DNA sequence: TGTGCCAGCAGCCCCGGGATAACCGTATACAATGAGCAGTTCTTC.

The J gene is TRBJ1-1, the V gene TRBV12-5; tentatively, D is TRBD1 (5 bases). This CDR3 region has 12 residues. V lost 7 bases and J lost 5, with 11 bases in between. CDR1 and CDR2 from the germline V gene are LGHNT and FRNRAP. This CDR3 is CASVQGWTEAFF. The CDR3 region has the DNA TGTGCTAGTGTGCAGGGTTGGACTGAAGCTTTCTTT.

J is TRBJ2-7 and V is TRBV6-5; no clear D gene. The germline V gene has CDR1 MNHEY and CDR2 SVGAGI. The V end was cut by 0 bases, the J end by 2 bases, with 8 bases between. The CDR3 runs to 14 residues. CDR3 in amino acids: CASSYSARPYEQYF. CDR3 coding DNA: TGTGCCAGCAGTTACTCGGCCAGGCCCTACGAGCAGTACTTC.

The chain employs TRBV6-5 and TRBJ1-6; D might be TRBD1 (5 bases). The J call is doubtful: the DNA matches TRBJ1-1 better. The CDR3 has 11 amino acids. Germline lookup yields CDR1 MNHEY and CDR2 SVGAGI. CDR3 sequence: CASSHRDRAFF. Written as DNA, the CDR3 is TGTGCCAGCAGTCACCGGGACCGTGCTTTCTTT.

The chain carries TRBV11-2 and TRBJ2-1, with 10 nucleotides matching TRBD2. V dropped 2 bases and J dropped 7; count of bases not matched to a gene: 14. The CDR3 spans 18 residues. Germline values: CDR1 SGHAT, CDR2 FQNNGV. The chain's CDR3 is CASSLSTSGRASRNEQFF. CDR3 bases: TGTGCCAGCAGCTTATCTACAAGCGGGAGGGCCTCGAGGAATGAGCAGTTCTTC.

This chain links TRBV28 with TRBJ1-1; D gene uncertain. This CDR3 has 13 residues. The V end was cut by 8 bases, the J end by 3 bases, with 13 bases between. Germline CDR1 reads MDHEN; CDR2 reads SYDVKM. DNA of the CDR3: TGTGCCAGCGTCGGAACCGCCGACACTGAAGCTTTCTTT. Translated: CASVGTADTEAFF.

This rearrangement joins TRBV7-2 to TRBJ2-7; D ambiguous. Trimming removed 5 bases from V and 1 base from J, with 6 bases in between. Per the germline V gene, CDR1 is SGHTA and CDR2 is FQGNSA. The CDR3 runs 12 residues. CDR3 loop: CASSGESYEQYF. The CDR3 nucleotides are TGTGCCAGCAGCGGCGAGTCCTACGAGCAGTACTTC.

The chain joins TRBV29-1 to TRBJ2-3; D gene unclear. V lost 3 bases, J lost 4 bases, and 5 bases lay in between. Germline CDR1 reads SQVTM; CDR2 reads ANQGSEA. CDR3 length: 11 amino acids. CDR3: CSVDSPDTQYF. The CDR3 bases are TGCAGCGTTGACAGCCCAGATACGCAGTATTTT.

The chain has TRBV5-4 and TRBJ2-6; 8 nucleotides agree with TRBD1. The germline CDR1 and CDR2 sequences are SGHNT and YYREEE (reference sequence). CDR3 length equals 15 residues. V trimming: 3 bases; J trimming: 3 bases; junction bases outside the gene matches: 2. CDR3 residues: CASSWTGLGANVLTF. DNA of the CDR3: TGTGCCAGCAGCTGGACAGGGCTTGGGGCCAACGTCCTGACTTTC.

This clone was detected only a few times. The J gene is TRBJ2-1, the V gene TRBV7-2, with 11 bases that match TRBD2. Trimming cost V 1 base and J 2 bases; bases outside gene matches: 1. CDR1 and CDR2 (germline): SGHTA, FQGNSA. This CDR3 spans 16 amino acids. In DNA form, the CDR3 reads TGTGCCAGCAGCTTAGTACTAGCGGGAGCCTACAATGAGCAGTTCTTC. Its translation is CASSLVLAGAYNEQFF.